This T cell receptor beta chain was identified during a study of cytomegalovirus exposure and HLA in healthy donors. This clone came up once. With 60 Vbeta and 13 Jbeta primers, the PCR was carried out. TCRdb's table, derived via immunoSEQ multiplex PCR, lists solely in-frame clones and lacks some. The data show 110,000 or so clones, 83% seen once. Germline lookup yields CDR1 SGDLS and CDR2 YYNGEE. The J segment lost 7 bases and the V segment lost 0 bases, leaving 11 bases of the junction unmatched. CDR3 length: 16 residues. The clonotype was recovered from a man aged 18 to 30 in good health and CMV-seronegative. The rearrangement links TRBV9 to TRBJ2-7; 9 bases agree with TRBD1. The specimen sequenced was PBMCs. CDR3 sequence (DNA): TGTGCCAGCAGCGTAGTGTGGGGACAGGGCGTTGAAGAGCAGTACTTC. Amino acids: CASSVVWGQGVEEQYF.